The 28 T cell receptor beta chains listed next were all sequenced from one sample in a study of blood T cell repertoires in COVID-19. Only in-frame clones appear in the TCRdb table, and some are missing; sequencing was by immunoSEQ multiplex PCR. The table lists some 370,000 clones, 80% to 90% of them singletons. Sequences were obtained from peripheral blood. Receptors were obtained from a man between 35 and 55 years old with acute or convalescent COVID-19.

The chain joins TRBV20-1 to TRBJ1-1; a possible D gene is TRBD1 (5 bases). V was trimmed by 5 bases and J by 3 bases, leaving 7 bases between them. This CDR3 spans 11 amino acids. Per the germline V gene, CDR1 is DFQATT and CDR2 is SNEGSKA (reference sequence). Here the CDR3 DNA reads TGCAGTGCTGTACAGGACACTGAAGCTTTCTTT. It codes for CSAVQDTEAFF.

V and J are TRBV24-1 and TRBJ2-1; the match to TRBD2 covers 7 bases. Trimming removed 5 bases from V and 4 bases from J; junction bases left unmatched: 10. This CDR3 comprises 16 residues. Germline CDR1 and CDR2: KGHDR and SFDVKD. The CDR3 region has the DNA TGTGCCACCAGTGGGATAGAAGCGGGGAGATACAATGAGCAGTTCTTC. It is translated as CATSGIEAGRYNEQFF.

This clone appeared a few times. This chain joins TRBV9 and TRBJ2-1; D possibly corresponds to TRBD1 (5 bases). Germline CDR1 SGDLS, CDR2 YYNGEE. The CDR3 is made up of 15 amino acids. V lost 3 bases and J 4 bases, leaving 14 bases between the germline ends. The CDR3 loop reads CASSAARVGYNEQFF. For the CDR3, the DNA is TGTGCCAGCAGCGCGGCCAGGGTAGGGTACAATGAGCAGTTCTTC.

The chain employs TRBV27 and TRBJ2-1, with TRBD2 matching 8 bases. The junction had 8 bases not matched to a gene; V was cut back by 8 bases and J by 8 bases. CDR1 is MNHEY, CDR2 SMNVEV, per germline (reference sequence). The CDR3 is 13 residues long. The CDR3 loop is CASSSGSWYEQFF. The CDR3 DNA reads TGTGCCAGCTCAAGCGGGAGCTGGTATGAGCAGTTCTTC.

This rearrangement joins TRBV5-4 to TRBJ1-1, with a weak D call TRBD1 (5 bases). V was cut by 2 bases and J by 2 bases, with 10 bases left in between. This CDR3 spans 14 amino acids. The V gene's germline CDR1 is SGHNT and CDR2 YYREEE (reference sequence). The CDR3 loop is CASSLRGGNTEAFF. The CDR3 DNA reads TGTGCCAGCAGCTTACGGGGGGGTAACACTGAAGCTTTCTTT.

This clone was picked up one time. The chain couples TRBV21-1 to TRBJ2-2; the table's D call, TRBD2, was not checked against the DNA. TRBV21-1 counts as a pseudogene. This CDR3 is built from 16 residues. CDR3 sequence reads: CASSPRLAGEIGELFF. In DNA form, the CDR3 reads TGTGCCAGCAGCCCACGACTAGCGGGAGAGATCGGGGAGCTGTTTTTT.

The chain employs TRBV9 and TRBJ2-1; tentatively, D is TRBD2 (6 bases). With 4 bases removed from V and 8 bases from J, the gap between germline ends came to 10 bases. Germline lookup yields CDR1 SGDLS and CDR2 YYNGEE. The CDR3 covers 12 residues. The CDR3 DNA follows: TGTGCCAGCAGCCCATGGGGGGATGAGCAGTTCTTC. Translation gives CASSPWGDEQFF. The full variable domain, rest sourced from reference TRBV9 and TRBJ2-1, is DSGVTQTPKHLITATGQRVTLRCSPRSGDLSVYWYQQSLDQGLQFLIQYYNGEERAKGNILERFSAQQFPDLHSELNLSSLELGDSALYFCASSPWGDEQFFGPGTRLTVL.

The V call is TRBV6-5, the J call TRBJ2-2; D call uncertain. The V end was cut by 6 bases, the J end by 3 bases, with 11 bases between. The CDR3 totals 14 residues. CDR1 MNHEY and CDR2 SVGAGI come from the germline V gene. CDR3 in amino acids: CASSPTPDTGELFF. DNA for the CDR3: TGTGCCAGCAGCCCGACACCTGACACCGGGGAGCTGTTTTTT.

The count of this clone is one. The J gene is TRBJ1-2, the V gene TRBV3-1 (or the pseudogene TRBV3-2); D uncertain. CDR1 LGHDT and CDR2 YNNKEL come from the germline V gene (reference sequence). This CDR3 region has 14 residues. Trimming pared 1 base from V and 6 bases from J, leaving 12 bases between. This CDR3 is CASSQGTRRNGYTF. CDR3 DNA: TGTGCCAGCAGCCAAGGGACCAGGAGGAATGGCTACACCTTC.

J is TRBJ2-7 and V is TRBV6-5, with TRBD1 matching over 7 bases. CDR3 length: 15 residues. After removal of 6 bases from V and 3 bases from J, the junction contained 11 bases not matched to a gene. CDR1 and CDR2 (germline): MNHEY, SVGAGI. The CDR3 DNA reads as TGTGCCAGCAGGAATCCCGGGACAGCTAACTACGAGCAGTACTTC. It specifies CASRNPGTANYEQYF.

This chain connects TRBV18 to TRBJ1-5; D gene ambiguous. Germline V gene data show CDR1 as KGHSH and CDR2 as LQKENI. CDR3 length equals 15 residues. V dropped 3 bases and J dropped 2 bases, with 11 bases sitting between them. The CDR3 spells CASSPSGNGNQPQHF. CDR3 coding DNA: TGTGCCAGCTCACCGTCCGGGAATGGCAATCAGCCCCAGCATTTT.

The rearrangement links TRBV19 to TRBJ2-2, with D possibly matching TRBD1 (6 bases). Germline values: CDR1 LNHDA, CDR2 SQIVND (reference sequence). This CDR3 comprises 16 residues. Trimming pared 3 bases from V and 6 bases from J, leaving 17 bases between. The CDR3 bases are TGTGCCAGTAGTATTCAACGACAGGTGGTGGCCGGGGAGCTGTTTTTT. Its translation is CASSIQRQVVAGELFF.

The rearrangement links TRBV5-1 to TRBJ2-4; TRBD1 agrees at 11 bases. The CDR3 covers 19 residues. V shed 2 bases, J shed 1 base, and the junction held 11 bases outside the gene matches. The germline gives CDR1 SGHRS, CDR2 YFSETQ. CDR3 DNA sequence: TGCGCCAGCAGCTTCTTAGGACAGGGGGCGCGGAGGGCCAAAAACATTCAGTACTTC. This gives the protein CASSFLGQGARRAKNIQYF.

The chain carries TRBV3-1 (or the pseudogene TRBV3-2) and TRBJ2-3; TRBD2 agrees at 14 bases. Germline CDR1 LGHDT, CDR2 YNNKEL (reference sequence). The V gene end was trimmed by 5 bases and the J gene end by 3 bases; junction bases not matched to a gene: 10. The CDR3 covers 18 residues. The CDR3 region is CASSFRLAGGHHTDTQYF. CDR3 in DNA: TGTGCCAGCAGCTTCCGACTAGCGGGAGGGCATCATACAGATACGCAGTATTTT.

CDR3 amino acids: CASTRTAYSNTEAFF. CDR3 DNA sequence: TGTGCCAGCACCCGGACAGCCTACTCGAACACTGAAGCTTTCTTT. The chain uses TRBV6-4 and TRBJ1-1, with a weak D call TRBD1 (6 bases). Trimming stripped 7 bases from V and 1 base from J, with 16 bases between. CDR1 is MRHNA, CDR2 SNTAGT, per germline. This CDR3 has 15 residues.

The chain links TRBV3-1 (or the pseudogene TRBV3-2) to TRBJ2-7; the D is unclear. There are 12 residues in the CDR3. Germline CDR1 and CDR2: LGHDT and YNNKEL (reference sequence). Deletions cut 3 bases from V and 2 bases from J, with 5 bases between. Here the CDR3 reads CASSQSPYEQYF. The CDR3 DNA sequence: TGTGCCAGCAGCCAGAGTCCCTACGAGCAGTACTTC.

This chain joins TRBV24-1 and TRBJ2-5; 10 nucleotides align to TRBD2. Germline values: CDR1 KGHDR, CDR2 SFDVKD. V trimming: 1 base; J trimming: 5 bases; junction bases outside the gene matches: 6. There are 16 residues in the CDR3. The CDR3 is CATSDFASGGAETQYF. The CDR3 bases are TGTGCCACCAGTGATTTCGCCAGCGGGGGGGCGGAGACCCAGTACTTC.

This chain connects TRBV2 to TRBJ2-7; weak D call: TRBD1 (5 bases). Trimming pared 0 bases from V and 2 bases from J, leaving 11 bases between. CDR1 is SNHLY and CDR2 is FYNNEI in the germline V gene. The CDR3 sequence is 15 residues long. DNA for the CDR3: TGTGCCAGCAGTGAAGCCGGTGGGGCCCCCTACGAGCAGTACTTC. Translating it yields CASSEAGGAPYEQYF. The variable domain in full, with the rest retrieved from reference TRBV2 and TRBJ2-7, is EPEVTQTPSHQVTQMGQEVILRCVPISNHLYFYWYRQILGQKVEFLVSFYNNEISEKSEIFDDQFSVERPDGSNFTLKIRSTKLEDSAMYFCASSEAGGAPYEQYFGPGTRLTVT.

The genes are TRBV7-8 and TRBJ1-4; D not resolved. The CDR3 is made up of 13 amino acids. The germline CDR1 and CDR2 sequences are SGHVS and FQNEAQ. V lost 4 bases and J lost 10, with 13 bases in between. CDR3 sequence reads: CASSYLNPGKLFF. CDR3 bases: TGTGCCAGCAGCTACCTCAATCCAGGAAAACTGTTTTTT.

The CDR3 is CASSFLLAGGRNEQFF. The CDR3 nucleotides read TGTGCCAGCAGCTTTTTACTAGCGGGAGGTCGCAATGAGCAGTTCTTC. J is TRBJ2-1 and V is TRBV5-5, with 12 bases lining up with TRBD2. Trimming at V came to 2 bases and at J to 6 bases, leaving 6 bases not matched to a gene. This CDR3 is built from 16 residues. CDR1 is SGHKS and CDR2 is YYEKEE in the germline V gene (reference sequence). The entire variable domain, with the rest obtained from reference TRBV5-5 and TRBJ2-1, is as follows: DAGVTQSPTHLIKTRGQQVTLRCSPISGHKSVSWYQQVLGQGPQFIFQYYEKEERGRGNFPDRFSARQFPNYSSELNVNALLLGDSALYLCASSFLLAGGRNEQFFGPGTRLTVL.

The chain combines TRBV29-1 with TRBJ2-2; D is possibly TRBD1 (5 bases). Germline loops: CDR1 SQVTM, CDR2 ANQGSEA. With 5 bases removed from V and 2 bases from J, the gap between germline ends came to 15 bases. The length of the CDR3 is 15 residues. CDR3 protein: CSVPRVIPNTGELFF. CDR3 nucleotides: TGCAGCGTTCCCAGGGTTATCCCCAACACCGGGGAGCTGTTTTTT.

This chain joins TRBV5-1 and TRBJ2-7; 16 nucleotides match TRBD2. Germline CDR1 reads SGHRS; CDR2 reads YFSETQ. The CDR3 is made up of 17 amino acids. V gave up 4 bases and J gave up 1 base; unmatched junction bases: 5. CDR3 bases: TGCGCCAGCAGCCTTGGGACTAGCGGGGGGGTTTCCTACGAGCAGTACTTC. This sequence encodes CASSLGTSGGVSYEQYF.

This clone came up many times. CDR3 protein: CATSSNRDAQPQHF. The CDR3 region has the DNA TGTGCCACCAGTTCGAACAGGGATGCTCAGCCCCAGCATTTT. The J gene is TRBJ1-5, the V gene TRBV24-1; weak D call: TRBD1 (6 bases). Trimming removed 6 bases at V and 6 bases at J, with 14 bases between. CDR1 and CDR2 (germline): KGHDR, SFDVKD. The CDR3 extends over 14 amino acids.

In the case of this clone: Because the CDR3's place on the DNA is in doubt, the DNA is left out and the CDR3 is given as listed by TCRdb. V gene TRBV12-3 or TRBV12-4 combines with J gene TRBJ2-2; TRBD2 is taken as the D call from the table, unchecked against the DNA. Inclusive of both ends, the CDR3 amounts to 12 amino acids. CDR3 in amino acids: CASSFGAGELFF.

The count of this clone is one. V is TRBV9 and J is TRBJ2-2; D is undetermined. In germline, CDR1 is SGDLS, CDR2 YYNGEE. Trimming removed 4 bases from V and 6 bases from J, with 7 bases in between. There are 12 residues in the CDR3. In DNA form, the CDR3 reads TGTGCCAGCAGCCCCGTCGCCGGGGAGCTGTTTTTT. Translation gives CASSPVAGELFF.

The rearrangement joins TRBV28 to TRBJ1-1, with TRBD1 matching over 7 bases. This CDR3 contains 15 residues. From germline, CDR1 is MDHEN and CDR2 SYDVKM. The J segment lost 2 bases and the V segment lost 3 bases, leaving 6 bases of the junction unmatched. CDR3 sequence (DNA): TGTGCCAGCAGTTTCCTTACAGGGGTTAACACTGAAGCTTTCTTT. This gives the protein CASSFLTGVNTEAFF.

The chain recombines TRBV7-2 with TRBJ2-1, with 9 bases identical to TRBD2. The germline V gene encodes CDR1 SGHTA and CDR2 FQGNSA. CDR3 size: 17 residues. Unmatched junction bases numbered 12, after V lost 4 bases and J lost 5 bases. The CDR3 loop reads CASSSEGYSGGNNEQFF. Written as DNA, the CDR3 is TGTGCCAGCAGCTCCGAGGGATATAGCGGGGGAAACAATGAGCAGTTCTTC.

The chain is built from TRBV9 and TRBJ2-3, with 11 positions matching TRBD2. The V gene's germline CDR1 is SGDLS and CDR2 YYNGEE. With V trimmed by 4 bases and J by 5 bases, 6 bases remained unmatched. The length of the CDR3 is 15 residues. The CDR3 region is CASSLAGGFVDTQYF. CDR3 DNA: TGTGCCAGCAGCTTAGCGGGGGGGTTTGTAGATACGCAGTATTTT.